These 9 T cell receptor beta chains share one sample of origin, sequenced in a study of Ad26.COV2.S vaccination and SARS-CoV-2 variants. Profiling relied on immunoSEQ multiplex PCR, and the TCRdb table lists in-frame clones only, not all of them. The table lists approximately 500,000 clones, around 85% of them singletons. Treatment meaning: approximately 18 received Ad26.COV2.S at low or high dose, single or two shots; about 5 received placebo; per-sample allocation not given. Day 63 after the first injection of vaccine or placebo was the sampling time. The source was peripheral blood, collected in a trial of Ad26.COV2.S vaccine versus placebo. These TCRs come from a person between 18 and 59 years old who received the Ad26.COV2.S COVID-19 vaccine or a placebo.

Details on this clone: The same CDR3 also results from other DNA sequences found in this sample. DNA for the CDR3: TGTGCCAGCAGCGTAGCTGCAGAAATGAACACTGAAGCTTTCTTT. Its protein is CASSVAAEMNTEAFF. The rearrangement joins TRBV9 to TRBJ1-1; no reliable D call. The CDR3 loop spans 15 amino acids. Germline V gene data show CDR1 as SGDLS and CDR2 as YYNGEE. Trimming took off 0 bases at V and 0 bases at J, with 9 bases between the two ends.

V gene TRBV7-2 combines with J gene TRBJ2-1, with D unclear. Germline V gene lookup returns CDR1 SGHTA and CDR2 FQGNSA. The CDR3 extends over 15 amino acids. Deletions cut 2 bases from V and 0 bases from J, with 8 bases between. CDR3 amino acids: CASSLFSSSYNEQFF. Written as DNA, the CDR3 is TGTGCCAGCAGCTTATTCTCTAGCTCCTACAATGAGCAGTTCTTC. The whole variable domain, filled in from reference TRBV7-2 and TRBJ2-1, reads GAGVSQSPSNKVTEKGKDVELRCDPISGHTALYWYRQSLGQGLEFLIYFQGNSAPDKSGLPSDRFSAERTGGSVSTLTIQRTQQEDSAVYLCASSLFSSSYNEQFFGPGTRLTVL.

V usage is TRBV6-6 and J usage is TRBJ1-1; D ambiguous. The germline CDR1 and CDR2 sequences are MNHNY and SVGAGI (reference sequence). V was trimmed by 2 bases and J by 10 bases, leaving 14 bases between them. The CDR3 runs to 13 residues. For the CDR3, the DNA is TGTGCCAGCAGTTACCTAGGCGGGGTTGGAGCTTTCTTT. Amino acids: CASSYLGGVGAFF.

This chain connects TRBV28 to TRBJ2-1; 11 nucleotides match TRBD2. The CDR3 is 19 amino acids. CDR1 MDHEN and CDR2 SYDVKM come from the germline V gene. Trimming at V came to 7 bases and at J to 4 bases, leaving 18 bases not matched to a gene. CDR3 bases: TGTGCCAGCAACCGCCCCCCAGGGTGGCTAGCGGGAGGTTACAATGAGCAGTTCTTC. Translation: CASNRPPGWLAGGYNEQFF. Supplemented by reference TRBV28 and TRBJ2-1, the full variable domain reads DVKVTQSSRYLVKRTGEKVFLECVQDMDHENMFWYRQDPGLGLRLIYFSYDVKMKEKGDIPEGYSVSREKKERFSLILESASTNQTSMYLCASNRPPGWLAGGYNEQFFGPGTRLTVL.

The V and J genes are TRBV11-2 and TRBJ2-1; D not resolved. Germline CDR1 is SGHAT and CDR2 is FQNNGV. There are 12 residues in the CDR3. V was pared by 8 bases and J by 8 bases, with 13 bases between. The DNA of the CDR3 is TGTGCCAGCGGTTCCAGGCACGATGAGCAGTTCTTC. This codes for CASGSRHDEQFF. The variable domain in full, with the rest retrieved from reference TRBV11-2 and TRBJ2-1, is EAGVAQSPRYKIIEKRQSVAFWCNPISGHATLYWYQQILGQGPKLLIQFQNNGVVDDSQLPKDRFSAERLKGVDSTLKIQPAKLEDSAVYLCASGSRHDEQFFGPGTRLTVL.

The rearrangement joins TRBV6-5 to TRBJ1-1; D gene uncertain. V lost 11 bases to trimming and J lost 1 base, with 17 bases between them. Germline CDR1 is MNHEY and CDR2 is SVGAGI. The CDR3 totals 14 residues. CDR3 in DNA: TGTGCCTCCCGCCCGGGCGTTGGGAACACTGAAGCTTTCTTT. It encodes CASRPGVGNTEAFF.

The chain links TRBV19 to TRBJ1-2, with TRBD1 as a possible D gene (5 bases). The V end was cut by 5 bases, the J end by 2 bases, with 15 bases between. The CDR3 covers 15 residues. Germline V gene lookup returns CDR1 LNHDA and CDR2 SQIVND (reference sequence). CDR3 residues: CASSLVQGGNYGYTF. In DNA, the CDR3 is TGTGCCAGTAGTTTGGTCCAGGGAGGGAACTATGGCTACACCTTC.

The rearrangement uses TRBV7-6 and TRBJ1-6; 9 positions match TRBD1. CDR1 and CDR2 from the germline V gene are SGHVS and FNYEAQ. Losses at the gene ends were 3 bases for V and 7 bases for J; bases not matched to a gene: 7. There are 16 residues in the CDR3. The CDR3: CASSLGGQGFNSPLHF. The CDR3 DNA reads TGTGCCAGCAGCTTGGGAGGACAGGGGTTCAATTCACCCCTCCACTTT.

In its sample, this clone was seen a few times. The CDR3 bases are TGTGCCAGCAGCCCTTCGGCCGTCACCGGGGAGCTGTTTTTT. Amino acid sequence: CASSPSAVTGELFF. The J gene is TRBJ2-2, the V gene TRBV5-5; D remains unclear. V was clipped by 4 bases and J by 4 bases, with 11 bases between them. CDR3 size: 14 residues. CDR1 and CDR2 from the germline V gene are SGHKS and YYEKEE (reference sequence).